Here is one T cell receptor beta chain with its context. These data come from a study of blood T cell repertoires in COVID-19. Assay: immunoSEQ multiplex PCR; the TCRdb copy retains only in-frame clones and omits some. The table lists 360,000 or so clones, approximately 89% of them singletons. Trimming took off 4 bases at V and 1 base at J, with 10 bases between the two ends. The germline V gene encodes CDR1 LNHDA and CDR2 SQIVND (reference sequence). CDR3 length: 14 residues. The specimen was PBMCs or T cells enriched from blood (not recorded which). The chain combines TRBV19 with TRBJ1-1; D is unresolved. This clonotype originated in a woman aged 25 to 45 who had recovered from COVID-19. This chain's CDR3 is CASSTSRTNTEAFF. Here the CDR3 DNA reads TGTGCCAGTAGTACATCCAGAACGAACACTGAAGCTTTCTTT.